Below, one T cell receptor (beta chain) is given with its context. Generated by immunoSEQ multiplex PCR, the TCRdb table keeps only in-frame clones and is missing some. In the table there are about 400,000 clones, roughly 87% of which are singletons. Per the germline V gene, CDR1 is LGHDT and CDR2 is YNNKEL (reference sequence). V gave up 4 bases and J gave up 4 bases; unmatched junction bases: 3. The length of the CDR3 is 16 residues. Participant ages covered about 18 to 90 years across 25 or so US areas. This sample stems from a study of blood T cell repertoires in COVID-19. Study overall: Italy, Spain and the United States were the sources of the convalescent and acute COVID-19 samples.

The receptor's source is a woman aged 40-49 years with acute COVID-19. The chain employs TRBV3-1 (or the pseudogene TRBV3-2) and TRBJ2-1; 14 nucleotides line up with TRBD2. The sample was PBMCs or T cells enriched from blood (not recorded which). In DNA form, the CDR3 reads TGTGCCAGCAGCCGACTAGCGGGGGGGGTTTACAATGAGCAGTTCTTC. It yields the protein CASSRLAGGVYNEQFF.